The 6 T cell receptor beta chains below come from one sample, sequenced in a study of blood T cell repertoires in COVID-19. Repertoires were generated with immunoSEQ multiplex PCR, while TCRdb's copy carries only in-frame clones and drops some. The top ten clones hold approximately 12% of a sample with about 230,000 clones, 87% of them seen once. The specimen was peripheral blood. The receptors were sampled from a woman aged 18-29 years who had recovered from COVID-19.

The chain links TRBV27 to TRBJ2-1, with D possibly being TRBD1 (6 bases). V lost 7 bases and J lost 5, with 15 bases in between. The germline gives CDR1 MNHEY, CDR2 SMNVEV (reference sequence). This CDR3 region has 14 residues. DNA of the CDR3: TGTGCCAGCAATCTTCAGGGGTGGCACAATGAGCAGTTCTTC. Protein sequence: CASNLQGWHNEQFF.

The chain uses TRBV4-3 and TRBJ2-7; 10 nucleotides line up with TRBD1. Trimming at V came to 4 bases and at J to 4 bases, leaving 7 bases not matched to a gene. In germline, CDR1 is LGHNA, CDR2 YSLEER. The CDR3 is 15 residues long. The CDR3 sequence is CASSLLGDRGYEQYF. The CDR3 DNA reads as TGCGCCAGCAGCCTCCTGGGGGACAGGGGTTACGAGCAGTACTTC.

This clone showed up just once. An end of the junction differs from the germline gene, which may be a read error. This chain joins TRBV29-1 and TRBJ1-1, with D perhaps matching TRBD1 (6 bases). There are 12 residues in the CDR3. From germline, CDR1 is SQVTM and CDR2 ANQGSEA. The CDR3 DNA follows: TGCAGTGTTGGGGCAGGGGACACTGAAGCTTTCTTT. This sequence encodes CSVGAGDTEAFF.

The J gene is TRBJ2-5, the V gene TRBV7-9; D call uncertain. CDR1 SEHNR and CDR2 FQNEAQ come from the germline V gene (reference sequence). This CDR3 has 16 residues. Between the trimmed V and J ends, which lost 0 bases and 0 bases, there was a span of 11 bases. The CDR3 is CASSLAGRQHQETQYF. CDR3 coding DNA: TGTGCCAGCAGCTTAGCTGGCAGGCAGCACCAAGAGACCCAGTACTTC.

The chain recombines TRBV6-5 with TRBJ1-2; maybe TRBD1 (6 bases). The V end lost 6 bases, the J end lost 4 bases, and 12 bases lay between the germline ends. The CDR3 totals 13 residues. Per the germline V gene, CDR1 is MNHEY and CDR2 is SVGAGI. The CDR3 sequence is CASRQGTVYGYTF. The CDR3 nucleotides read TGTGCCAGCAGACAGGGCACTGTCTATGGCTACACCTTC.

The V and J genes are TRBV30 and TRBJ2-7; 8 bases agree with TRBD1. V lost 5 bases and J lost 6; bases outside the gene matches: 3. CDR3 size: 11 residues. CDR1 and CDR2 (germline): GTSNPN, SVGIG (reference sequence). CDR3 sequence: CAWHQGAEQYF. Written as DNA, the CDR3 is TGTGCCTGGCACCAGGGGGCCGAGCAGTACTTC. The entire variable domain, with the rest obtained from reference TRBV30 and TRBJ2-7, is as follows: SQTIHQWPATLVQPVGSPLSLECTVEGTSNPNLYWYRQAAGRGLQLLFYSVGIGQISSEVPQNLSASRPQDRQFILSSKKLLLSDSGFYLCAWHQGAEQYFGPGTRLTVT.